The 24 T cell receptor beta chains below come from one sample, sequenced in a study of cytomegalovirus exposure and HLA in healthy donors. Generated by immunoSEQ multiplex PCR, the TCRdb table keeps only in-frame clones and is missing some. The sample includes 100,000 to 150,000 clones, 89% of them seen just once. The material sequenced was PBMCs. The receptors were gathered from a woman aged 18-30 years in good health and CMV-seronegative.

V gene TRBV5-1 combines with J gene TRBJ2-7; 8 positions match TRBD1. The germline CDR1 and CDR2 sequences are SGHRS and YFSETQ. The CDR3 has 15 amino acids. V shed 4 bases and J 0 bases; nucleotides not matched to a gene: 6. CDR3 DNA sequence: TGCGCCAGCAGCCTCCGGGACAGGTACTCCTACGAGCAGTACTTC. It translates to CASSLRDRYSYEQYF.

The chain carries TRBV9 and TRBJ2-3, with a tentative D call TRBD2 (6 bases). Germline assignment: CDR1 SGDLS and CDR2 YYNGEE. V lost 2 bases, J lost 2 bases, and 18 bases lay in between. The CDR3 runs to 17 residues. The CDR3 DNA reads as TGTGCCAGCAGCGTCGCTATAGCGGAGATCGCCACAGATACGCAGTATTTT. As protein: CASSVAIAEIATDTQYF.

The V call is TRBV6-9, the J call TRBJ2-5; D remains unclear. V lost 10 bases to trimming and J lost 1 base, with 13 bases between them. From germline, CDR1 is MNHGY and CDR2 SVAAGI. The CDR3 loop spans 13 amino acids. Written as DNA, the CDR3 is TGTGCCATCTCTCGTCAGGCCCAAGAGACCCAGTACTTC. Translating it yields CAISRQAQETQYF.

The chain combines TRBV19 with TRBJ2-7; 8 positions agree with TRBD1. J was trimmed by 1 base and V by 1 base; bases with no gene match: 6. CDR3 length equals 16 residues. Per germline, CDR1 LNHDA and CDR2 SQIVND (reference sequence). The CDR3 loop reads CASSIVGRDRSYEQYF. The DNA of the CDR3 is TGTGCCAGTAGTATAGTAGGCCGGGACAGGTCCTACGAGCAGTACTTC.

CDR3 coding DNA: TGTGCCAGCAGTATTTCGGGTTTGAACACTGAAGCTTTCTTT. Protein product: CASSISGLNTEAFF. V is TRBV27 and J is TRBJ1-1; D is uncertain. Germline assignment: CDR1 MNHEY and CDR2 SMNVEV (reference sequence). The V end was cut by 5 bases, the J end by 0 bases, with 10 bases between. CDR3 length equals 14 residues.

The gene calls are TRBV5-1 and TRBJ2-5; D may be TRBD1 (5 bases). The germline V gene encodes CDR1 SGHRS and CDR2 YFSETQ. This CDR3 comprises 15 residues. V was clipped by 6 bases and J by 2 bases, with 17 bases between them. The CDR3 is CASTLLRQGQETQYF. In DNA form, the CDR3 reads TGCGCCAGCACCCTTCTCAGGCAGGGACAAGAGACCCAGTACTTC.

The chain couples TRBV4-2 to TRBJ2-7; 11 nucleotides match TRBD2. Trimming took 0 bases from V and 1 from J; bases not matched to a gene: 5. The CDR3 is 17 amino acids. Germline V gives CDR1 LGHNA, CDR2 YNFKEQ. CDR3 bases: TGTGCCAGCAGCCAAGAGACTAGCGGGATCAGGTCCTACGAGCAGTACTTC. Residues: CASSQETSGIRSYEQYF.

The rearrangement links TRBV7-2 to TRBJ1-2; no clear D. CDR1 is SGHTA, CDR2 FQGNSA, per germline. V lost 5 bases to trimming and J lost 2 bases, with 12 bases between them. This CDR3 is 14 amino acids long. CDR3 sequence reads: CASSPAGRNYGYTF. The CDR3 nucleotides read TGTGCCAGCAGCCCAGCGGGCCGAAACTATGGCTACACCTTC.

V and J are TRBV4-1 and TRBJ2-7, with D perhaps TRBD2 (5 bases). Germline lookup yields CDR1 MGHRA and CDR2 YSYEKL. This CDR3 has 14 amino acids. V lost 0 bases and J lost 6, with 12 bases in between. The CDR3 DNA is TGCGCCAGCAGCCAAGATCGGGAATCTCCCGAGCAGTACTTC. Translation: CASSQDRESPEQYF.

This clone was seen a handful of times. This sequence joins TRBV5-4 and TRBJ2-7; maybe TRBD2 (5 bases). Trimming took off 0 bases at V and 7 bases at J, with 14 bases between the two ends. Germline values: CDR1 SGHNT, CDR2 YYREEE (reference sequence). This CDR3 has 14 residues. CDR3 loop: CASSLESSPGEQYF. In DNA form, the CDR3 reads TGTGCCAGCAGCTTGGAGTCTAGTCCGGGGGAGCAGTACTTC.

This chain joins TRBV25-1 and TRBJ2-1; 8 bases align to TRBD1. The CDR3 spans 15 residues. Germline V gives CDR1 MGHDK, CDR2 SYGVNS. Trimming at V came to 2 bases and at J to 6 bases, leaving 6 bases not matched to a gene. The CDR3 nucleotides read TGTGCCAGCAGTGAAACCGGGACAGGAATCAATGAGCAGTTCTTC. It specifies CASSETGTGINEQFF.

The rearrangement links TRBV11-3 to TRBJ2-3; TRBD1 aligns across 8 bases. The CDR3 has 16 residues. Germline V lookup: CDR1 SGHNT, CDR2 YENEEA. V gave up 2 bases and J gave up 6 bases; unmatched junction bases: 10. CDR3 sequence: CASSLRTGTLMDTQYF. The CDR3 DNA sequence: TGTGCCAGCAGCTTACGGACAGGGACCCTTATGGATACGCAGTATTTT.

The chain has TRBV2 and TRBJ2-3; the D gene is possibly TRBD1 (5 bases). Germline assignment: CDR1 SNHLY and CDR2 FYNNEI. The CDR3 covers 20 residues. Between the trimmed V and J ends, which lost 3 bases and 6 bases, there was a span of 31 bases. The CDR3, as DNA: TGTGCCAGCAGTGATTACGCAAAAGAAGACAGAAACCCCCCCACGGATACGCAGTATTTT. It encodes CASSDYAKEDRNPPTDTQYF.

The chain combines TRBV27 with TRBJ2-2, with a possible D match to TRBD1 (5 bases). The CDR3 has 18 amino acids. CDR1 MNHEY and CDR2 SMNVEV come from the germline V gene (reference sequence). V was clipped by 2 bases and J by 0 bases, with 16 bases between them. This CDR3 is CASSLGPYDSPNTGELFF. CDR3 DNA: TGTGCCAGCAGTTTAGGCCCTTACGACAGCCCGAACACCGGGGAGCTGTTTTTT.

The chain uses TRBV30 and TRBJ2-1; the D gene is possibly TRBD2 (7 bases). Per germline, CDR1 GTSNPN and CDR2 SVGIG (reference sequence). CDR3 size: 13 residues. The V end was cut by 0 bases, the J end by 9 bases, with 12 bases between. The CDR3 DNA sequence: TGTGCCTGGAGTGTAGGAGGGGGGGCTGAGCAGTTCTTC. The encoded protein is CAWSVGGGAEQFF.

The J gene is TRBJ2-1, the V gene TRBV14, with 11 bases aligning to TRBD2. The length of the CDR3 is 13 residues. Germline V gene data show CDR1 as SGHDN and CDR2 as FVKESK. Trimming at V came to 5 bases and at J to 9 bases, leaving 3 bases not matched to a gene. This CDR3 is CASSGGLAGEQFF. The CDR3 nucleotides are TGTGCCAGCAGCGGAGGACTAGCGGGTGAGCAGTTCTTC.

This clone was detected a few times. The rearrangement links TRBV4-1 to TRBJ1-1; 7 nucleotides agree with TRBD1. CDR3 size: 15 residues. With 4 bases clipped from V and 2 bases from J, the junction kept 7 bases outside the gene matches. CDR1 is MGHRA and CDR2 is YSYEKL in the germline V gene. The CDR3 DNA reads as TGCGCCAGCAGCCTTACTCAGGGGGAAAACACTGAAGCTTTCTTT. As protein: CASSLTQGENTEAFF.

This clone was picked up one time. V and J are TRBV19 and TRBJ1-2, with D possibly matching TRBD1 (6 bases). V was pared by 3 bases and J by 8 bases, with 16 bases between. The CDR3 has 14 residues. Germline V gene sequence: CDR1 LNHDA, CDR2 SQIVND (reference sequence). CDR3 coding DNA: TGTGCCAGTAGTATGGGCGCGGGGGGCACCGGCTACACCTTC. Encoded protein: CASSMGAGGTGYTF.

V gene TRBV5-1 combines with J gene TRBJ2-7; the match to TRBD2 covers 7 bases. J gave up 2 bases and V 0 bases, and 8 bases lay outside the gene matches. This CDR3 has 16 amino acids. Germline values: CDR1 SGHRS, CDR2 YFSETQ. The chain's CDR3 is CASSLELGGFTYEQYF. The CDR3 DNA reads as TGCGCCAGCAGCTTGGAGCTCGGGGGGTTTACCTACGAGCAGTACTTC.

In its sample, this clone was seen once. This rearrangement joins TRBV19 to TRBJ2-5; TRBD1 matches at 8 bases. Trimming cost V 8 bases and J 4 bases; bases outside gene matches: 0. Looked up from germline, CDR1 is LNHDA and CDR2 is SQIVND (reference sequence). This CDR3 spans 11 amino acids. This CDR3 reads CASGQGETQYF. The CDR3 nucleotides are TGTGCCAGTGGACAGGGAGAGACCCAGTACTTC.

CDR3 DNA: TGCGCCAGCAGTGAGACCCGACTAGCGGTTACCTACGAGCAGTACTTC. Amino acid sequence: CASSETRLAVTYEQYF. The chain is built from TRBV10-1 and TRBJ2-7; 9 bases are a match to TRBD2. The germline gives CDR1 WNHNN, CDR2 SYGVQD (reference sequence). V lost 2 bases to trimming and J lost 2 bases; unmatched junction nucleotides: 7. The CDR3 sequence is 16 residues long.

This sequence joins TRBV11-3 and TRBJ2-1; 8 nucleotides align to TRBD2. CDR3 size: 17 residues. Per germline, CDR1 SGHNT and CDR2 YENEEA. The J segment lost 11 bases and the V segment lost 1 base, leaving 16 bases of the junction unmatched. The CDR3 nucleotides are TGTGCCAGCAGCTTAGCGATCTCCAGCGGGAGTCAGGCTAAGCAGTTCTTC. The encoded protein is CASSLAISSGSQAKQFF.

The chain recombines TRBV9 with TRBJ2-7, with a tentative D call TRBD1 (6 bases). This CDR3 region has 14 residues. Trimming left V 0 bases short and J 2 bases short, with 9 bases between. The V gene's germline CDR1 is SGDLS and CDR2 YYNGEE. CDR3 protein: CASSVGGDTYEQYF. CDR3 DNA sequence: TGTGCCAGCAGCGTAGGTGGGGACACCTACGAGCAGTACTTC.

The rearrangement uses TRBV19 and TRBJ1-5; 10 bases map to TRBD1. Germline CDR1 reads LNHDA; CDR2 reads SQIVND (reference sequence). V gave up 5 bases and J gave up 7 bases; unmatched junction bases: 11. The CDR3 totals 16 residues. This CDR3 reads CASSLRQGAFRQPQHF. The CDR3 DNA reads TGTGCCAGTAGTCTAAGACAGGGGGCATTCCGCCAGCCCCAGCATTTT.